This passage covers 7 T cell receptor beta chains from one sample sequenced in a study of T cell responses to AZD1222 COVID-19 vaccine. The method was immunoSEQ multiplex PCR; TCRdb's version includes in-frame clones alone and lacks a portion of them. The profile covers some 110,000 clones, with approximately 83% appearing a single time and roughly 9.9% taken by the ten largest. Material: peripheral blood, obtained on day 0 of AZD1222 vaccination. Receptors were obtained from an adult in good health.

The V call is TRBV6-1, the J call TRBJ1-2, with 7 bases matching TRBD1. Trimming took 0 bases from V and 7 from J; bases not matched to a gene: 5. CDR1 and CDR2 from the germline V gene are MNHNS and SASEGT. The CDR3 loop spans 14 amino acids. CDR3 DNA: TGTGCCAGCAGTGAAGCCTCGACAGGGAGTGGCTACACCTTC. Protein product: CASSEASTGSGYTF.

The chain is built from TRBV2 and TRBJ1-1, with 10 bases matching TRBD1. With V trimmed by 7 bases and J by 0 bases, 11 bases remained unmatched. The CDR3 is 17 amino acids. Germline V gives CDR1 SNHLY, CDR2 FYNNEI. The CDR3 sequence is CASTPGQGIRMNTEAFF. CDR3 bases: TGTGCCAGCACCCCGGGACAGGGGATACGCATGAACACTGAAGCTTTCTTT.

The V gene is TRBV5-1, the J gene TRBJ1-2; D possibly corresponds to TRBD1 (6 bases). The germline V gene has CDR1 SGHRS and CDR2 YFSETQ. V lost 0 bases and J lost 4, with 13 bases in between. The CDR3 runs to 15 residues. The CDR3 protein is CASSLEGGGVYGYTF. For the CDR3, the DNA is TGCGCCAGCAGCTTGGAGGGAGGGGGTGTCTATGGCTACACCTTC.

The chain recombines TRBV18 with TRBJ1-1; D perhaps matches TRBD1 (6 bases). Per germline, CDR1 KGHSH and CDR2 LQKENI. The CDR3 runs 16 residues. Between the trimmed V and J ends, which lost 2 bases and 4 bases, there was a span of 17 bases. Written as DNA, the CDR3 is TGTGCCAGCTCACCAAGGCGGAAAGGAGGGGGCACTGAAGCTTTCTTT. Protein: CASSPRRKGGGTEAFF.

As DNA, the CDR3 is TGTGCCAGCAGCGCCACCTACGAGCAGTACTTC. Translating gives CASSATYEQYF. J is TRBJ2-7 and V is TRBV5-7; D is undetermined. TRBV5-7 is treated as an ORF (open reading frame) with a function not yet certain. The CDR3 is 11 amino acids. V was trimmed by 4 bases and J by 2 bases, leaving 4 bases between them.

This chain links TRBV3-1 (or the pseudogene TRBV3-2) with TRBJ2-5, with D perhaps matching TRBD2 (6 bases). Germline V gene lookup returns CDR1 LGHDT and CDR2 YNNKEL (reference sequence). The CDR3 has 15 residues. Trimming took 0 bases from V and 5 from J, leaving 13 bases between them. The CDR3, as DNA: TGTGCCAGCAGCCAAGAAATGGGGGGTAGGGAGACCCAGTACTTC. Encoded protein: CASSQEMGGRETQYF.

The rearrangement links TRBV30 to TRBJ1-5, with unresolved D. The CDR3 has 16 residues. Germline V gene lookup returns CDR1 GTSNPN and CDR2 SVGIG (reference sequence). V dropped 0 bases and J dropped 5 bases, with 17 bases sitting between them. The CDR3 sequence is CAWSVRGIVGHQPQHF. The CDR3 coding sequence is TGTGCCTGGAGTGTACGAGGCATAGTTGGGCATCAGCCCCAGCATTTT.